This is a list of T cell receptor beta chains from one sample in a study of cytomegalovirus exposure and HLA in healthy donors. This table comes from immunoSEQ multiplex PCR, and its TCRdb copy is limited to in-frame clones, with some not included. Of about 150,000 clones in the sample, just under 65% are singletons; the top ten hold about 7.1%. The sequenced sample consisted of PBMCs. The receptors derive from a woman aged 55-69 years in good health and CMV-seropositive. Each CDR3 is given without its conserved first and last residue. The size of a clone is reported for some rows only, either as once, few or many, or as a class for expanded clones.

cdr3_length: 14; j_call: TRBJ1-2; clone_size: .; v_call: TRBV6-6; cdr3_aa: ASSPGTGVLKDGYT
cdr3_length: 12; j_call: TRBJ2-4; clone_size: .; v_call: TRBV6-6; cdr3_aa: ASTPQGTKNIQY
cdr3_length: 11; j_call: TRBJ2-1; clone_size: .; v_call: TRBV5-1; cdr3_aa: ASSLGTPNEQF
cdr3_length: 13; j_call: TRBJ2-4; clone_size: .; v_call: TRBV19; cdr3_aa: ASGALAGAKNIQY
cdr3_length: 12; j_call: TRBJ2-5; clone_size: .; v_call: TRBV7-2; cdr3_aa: ASSSRRNGETQY
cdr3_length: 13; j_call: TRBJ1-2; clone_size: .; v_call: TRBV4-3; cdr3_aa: ASSQDFGQGVGYT
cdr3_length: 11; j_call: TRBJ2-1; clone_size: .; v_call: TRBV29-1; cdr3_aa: SVDAQAYNEQF
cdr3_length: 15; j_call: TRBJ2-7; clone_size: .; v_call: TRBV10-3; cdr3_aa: AISDQTSGRELWEQY
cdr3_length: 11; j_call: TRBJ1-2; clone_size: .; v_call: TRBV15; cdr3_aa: ATSRGGEGGYT
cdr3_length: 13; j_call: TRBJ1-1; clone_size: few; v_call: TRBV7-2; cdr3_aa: ASSVKTGGNTEAF
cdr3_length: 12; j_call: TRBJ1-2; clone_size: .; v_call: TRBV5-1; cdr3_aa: ASSLAAGQDGYT
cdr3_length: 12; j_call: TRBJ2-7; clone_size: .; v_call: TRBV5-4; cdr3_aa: ASSLKQGNYEQY
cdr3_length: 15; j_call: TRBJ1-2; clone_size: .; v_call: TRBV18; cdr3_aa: ASSLQEPPSLNYGYT
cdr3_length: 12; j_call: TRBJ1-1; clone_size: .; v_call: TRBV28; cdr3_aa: ASTPTQGAAEAF
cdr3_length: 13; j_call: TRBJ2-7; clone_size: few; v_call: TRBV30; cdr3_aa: AWSLPGQGAHEQY
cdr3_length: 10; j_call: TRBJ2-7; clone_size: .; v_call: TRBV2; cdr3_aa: ASSHSSYEQY
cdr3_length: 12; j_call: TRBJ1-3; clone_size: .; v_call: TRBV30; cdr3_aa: AWSQAGDGNTIY